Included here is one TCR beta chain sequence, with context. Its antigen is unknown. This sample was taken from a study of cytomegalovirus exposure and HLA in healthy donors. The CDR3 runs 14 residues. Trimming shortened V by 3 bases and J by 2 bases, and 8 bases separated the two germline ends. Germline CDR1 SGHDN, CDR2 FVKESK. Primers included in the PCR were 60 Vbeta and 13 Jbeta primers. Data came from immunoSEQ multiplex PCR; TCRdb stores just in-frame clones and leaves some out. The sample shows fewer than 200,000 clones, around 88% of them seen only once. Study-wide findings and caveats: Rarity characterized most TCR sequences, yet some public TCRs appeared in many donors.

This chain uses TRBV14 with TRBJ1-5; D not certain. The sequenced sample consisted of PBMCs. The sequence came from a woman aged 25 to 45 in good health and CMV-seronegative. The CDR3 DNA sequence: TGTGCCAGCAGCCACCGGGGTGGCAATCAGCCCCAGCATTTT. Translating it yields CASSHRGGNQPQHF.